The 9 T cell receptor beta chains reported below all come from one sample, sequenced in a study of blood T cell repertoires in COVID-19. Here immunoSEQ multiplex PCR was the method, and the copy in TCRdb shows in-frame clones only, minus some. The data contain more than 35,000 clones, about two thirds of them singletons. The source material was peripheral blood. The receptors stem from a man at least 80 years old with acute or convalescent COVID-19.

V usage is TRBV19 and J usage is TRBJ2-5; 12 positions match TRBD2. This CDR3 is 14 amino acids long. With 3 bases clipped from V and 7 bases from J, the junction kept 3 bases outside the gene matches. Per the germline V gene, CDR1 is LNHDA and CDR2 is SQIVND (reference sequence). Here the CDR3 reads CASSMTSGSGTQYF. CDR3 sequence (DNA): TGTGCCAGTAGTATGACTAGCGGGAGTGGGACCCAGTACTTC.

The chain joins TRBV4-1 to TRBJ2-1; D might be TRBD2 (5 bases). Germline V gene data show CDR1 as MGHRA and CDR2 as YSYEKL. V was cut by 2 bases and J by 8 bases, with 19 bases left in between. The CDR3 sequence is 16 residues long. CDR3 DNA: TGCGCCAGCAGCCAATCAGCCCCAATCGGGGTCGATGAGCAGTTCTTC. As protein: CASSQSAPIGVDEQFF.

Many counts were recorded for this clone. J is TRBJ1-1 and V is TRBV25-1; D not resolved. From germline, CDR1 is MGHDK and CDR2 SYGVNS. V was trimmed by 6 bases and J by 3 bases, leaving 11 bases between them. This CDR3 spans 13 amino acids. CDR3 region: CASRNAADTEAFF. The DNA for the CDR3 is TGTGCCAGCAGGAACGCCGCGGACACTGAAGCTTTCTTT.

The chain combines TRBV21-1 with TRBJ1-4; no check of the table's D call, TRBD1, against the DNA was made. TRBV21-1 is labeled a pseudogene. The CDR3 has 15 residues. The CDR3 DNA reads TGTGCCAGCAGCAAATCCGGGACAGGGAATGAAAAACTGTTTTTT. Protein product: CASSKSGTGNEKLFF.

The CDR3, as DNA: TGTGCCAGCAGCTTACCCCGCGAGGCCTCCCCGAACACCGGGGAGCTGTTTTTT. As protein: CASSLPREASPNTGELFF. This chain connects TRBV11-2 to TRBJ2-2; D is ambiguous. The germline V gene encodes CDR1 SGHAT and CDR2 FQNNGV. V lost 2 bases, J lost 0 bases, and 16 bases lay in between. This CDR3 spans 18 amino acids.

This chain links TRBV27 with TRBJ1-2, with D uncertain. Per the germline V gene, CDR1 is MNHEY and CDR2 is SMNVEV (reference sequence). The CDR3 runs to 15 residues. Trimming left V 4 bases short and J 1 base short, with 13 bases between. CDR3 residues: CASSSGTPINYGYTF. CDR3 bases: TGTGCCAGCAGTTCGGGAACGCCTATTAACTATGGCTACACCTTC.

The chain uses TRBV6-5 and TRBJ2-5; TRBD1 aligns across 7 bases. Germline values: CDR1 MNHEY, CDR2 SVGAGI. The CDR3 runs to 14 residues. V gave up 7 bases and J gave up 1 base; unmatched junction bases: 6. The DNA of the CDR3 is TGTGCCAGCACCGCAGGGACAGCCCAAGAGACCCAGTACTTC. Translating it yields CASTAGTAQETQYF.

V is TRBV10-2 and J is TRBJ1-1, with 8 bases fitting TRBD1. This CDR3 has 13 amino acids. Germline loops: CDR1 WSHSY, CDR2 SAAADI. V dropped 7 bases and J dropped 7; count of bases not matched to a gene: 8. Here the CDR3 DNA reads TGCGCCAGCAAGGCAGGGGGCTTTAGTGAAGCTTTCTTT. It yields the protein CASKAGGFSEAFF.

A word on this clone: At one of its ends the junction is not consistent with the germline gene, which may arise from a read error. V usage is TRBV7-2 and J usage is TRBJ2-6, with D perhaps TRBD1 (5 bases). The CDR3 contains 15 residues. CDR1 SGHTA and CDR2 FQGNSA come from the germline V gene. CDR3 amino acids: CASSLHRSGANALTF. In DNA, the CDR3 is TGTGCCAGCAGCTTGCACCGCTCTGGGGCCAACGCCCTGACTTTC. The full variable domain, rest sourced from reference TRBV7-2 and TRBJ2-6, is GAGVSQSPSNKVTEKGKDVELRCDPISGHTALYWYRQSLGQGLEFLIYFQGNSAPDKSGLPSDRFSAERTGGSVSTLTIQRTQQEDSAVYLCASSLHRSGANALTFGAGSRLTVL.